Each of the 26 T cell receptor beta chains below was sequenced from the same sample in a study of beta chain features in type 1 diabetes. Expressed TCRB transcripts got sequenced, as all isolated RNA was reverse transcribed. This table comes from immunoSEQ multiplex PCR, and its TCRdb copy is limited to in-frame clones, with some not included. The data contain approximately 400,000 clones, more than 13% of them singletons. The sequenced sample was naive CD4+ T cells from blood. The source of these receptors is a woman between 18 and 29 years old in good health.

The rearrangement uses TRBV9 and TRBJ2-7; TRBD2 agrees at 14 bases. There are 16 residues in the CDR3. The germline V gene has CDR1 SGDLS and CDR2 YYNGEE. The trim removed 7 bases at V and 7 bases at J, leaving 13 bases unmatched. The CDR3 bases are TGTGCCAGCGGTAGGTTACCGGGACTAGCGGGAGAAGAGCAGTACTTC. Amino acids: CASGRLPGLAGEEQYF.

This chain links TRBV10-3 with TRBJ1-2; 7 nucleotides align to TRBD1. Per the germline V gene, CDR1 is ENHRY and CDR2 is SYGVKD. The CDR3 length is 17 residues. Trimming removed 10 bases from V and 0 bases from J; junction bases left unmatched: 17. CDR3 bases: TGTGCCACCCAAGCGGAGACAGGGATTTCTTCTAACTATGGCTACACCTTC. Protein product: CATQAETGISSNYGYTF.

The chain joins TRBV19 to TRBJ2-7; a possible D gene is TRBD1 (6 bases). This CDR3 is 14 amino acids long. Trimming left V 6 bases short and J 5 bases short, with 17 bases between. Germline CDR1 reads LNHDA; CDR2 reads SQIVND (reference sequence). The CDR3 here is CASRRQGLGNEQYF. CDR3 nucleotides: TGTGCCAGTAGAAGGCAGGGGCTGGGGAACGAGCAGTACTTC.

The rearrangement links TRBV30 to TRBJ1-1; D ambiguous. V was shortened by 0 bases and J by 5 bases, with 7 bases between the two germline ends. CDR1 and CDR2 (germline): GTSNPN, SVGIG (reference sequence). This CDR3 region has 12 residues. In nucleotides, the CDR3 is TGTGCCTGGAGTGTCCTCCTTACTGAAGCTTTCTTT. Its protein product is CAWSVLLTEAFF.

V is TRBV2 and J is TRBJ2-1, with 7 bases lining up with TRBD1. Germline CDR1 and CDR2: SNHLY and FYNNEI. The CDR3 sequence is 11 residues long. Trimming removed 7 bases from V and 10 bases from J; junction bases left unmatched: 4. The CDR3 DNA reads TGTGCCAGCAATCTGGACAGGGAGCAGTTCTTC. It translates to CASNLDREQFF.

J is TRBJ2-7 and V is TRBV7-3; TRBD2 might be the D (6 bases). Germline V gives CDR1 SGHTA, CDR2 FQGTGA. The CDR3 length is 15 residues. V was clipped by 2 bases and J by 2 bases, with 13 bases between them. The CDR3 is CASSLGASAAYEQYF. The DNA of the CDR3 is TGTGCCAGCAGCTTAGGGGCTAGCGCAGCCTACGAGCAGTACTTC.

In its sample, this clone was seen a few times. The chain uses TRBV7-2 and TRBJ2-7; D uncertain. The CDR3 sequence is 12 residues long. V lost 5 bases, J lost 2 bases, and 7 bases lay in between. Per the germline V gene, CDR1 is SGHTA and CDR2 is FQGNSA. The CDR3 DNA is TGTGCCAGCAGCCTTAGTCCCTACGAGCAGTACTTC. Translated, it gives CASSLSPYEQYF.

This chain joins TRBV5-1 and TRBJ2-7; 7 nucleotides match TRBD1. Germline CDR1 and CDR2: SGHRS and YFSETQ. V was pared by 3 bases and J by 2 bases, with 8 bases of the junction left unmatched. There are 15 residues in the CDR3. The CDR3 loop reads CASSYPGQTTYEQYF. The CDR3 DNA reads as TGCGCCAGCAGCTACCCGGGACAGACGACCTACGAGCAGTACTTC.

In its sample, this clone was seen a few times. Here the CDR3 reads CASSNRVRDTQYF. The CDR3 nucleotides read TGTGCCAGCAGCAACAGGGTGAGGGATACGCAGTATTTT. The rearrangement joins TRBV7-2 to TRBJ2-3, with D possibly TRBD1 on 6 matching bases. The V gene lost 5 bases and the J gene lost 6 bases, with 12 bases spanning the gap. The germline CDR1 and CDR2 sequences are SGHTA and FQGNSA. The CDR3 loop spans 13 amino acids.

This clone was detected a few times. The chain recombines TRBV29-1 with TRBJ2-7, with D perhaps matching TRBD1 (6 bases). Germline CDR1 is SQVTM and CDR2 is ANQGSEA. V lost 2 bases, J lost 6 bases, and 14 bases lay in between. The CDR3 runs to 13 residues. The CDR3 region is CSVERQGQSEQYF. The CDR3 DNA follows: TGCAGCGTTGAAAGGCAGGGGCAGAGCGAGCAGTACTTC.

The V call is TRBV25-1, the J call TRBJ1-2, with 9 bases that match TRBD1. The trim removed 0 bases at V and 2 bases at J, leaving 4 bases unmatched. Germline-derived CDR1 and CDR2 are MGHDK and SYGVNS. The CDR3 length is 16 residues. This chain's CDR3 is CASSEYLGQGNYGYTF. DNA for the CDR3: TGTGCCAGCAGTGAATATCTGGGACAGGGAAACTATGGCTACACCTTC.

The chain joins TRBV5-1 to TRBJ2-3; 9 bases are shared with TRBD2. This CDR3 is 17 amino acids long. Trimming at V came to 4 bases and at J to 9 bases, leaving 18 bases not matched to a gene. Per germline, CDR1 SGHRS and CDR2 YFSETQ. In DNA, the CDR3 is TGCGCCAGCAGCCCACATCCGGGGCTAGCGGGATCTGGCACGCAGTATTTT. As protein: CASSPHPGLAGSGTQYF.

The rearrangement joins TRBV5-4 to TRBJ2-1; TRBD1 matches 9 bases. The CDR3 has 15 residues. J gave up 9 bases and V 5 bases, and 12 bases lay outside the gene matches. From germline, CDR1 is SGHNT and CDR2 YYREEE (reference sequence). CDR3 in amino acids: CASRPTGTGRFEQFF. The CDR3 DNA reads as TGTGCCAGCAGACCAACCGGGACAGGGAGATTTGAGCAGTTCTTC.

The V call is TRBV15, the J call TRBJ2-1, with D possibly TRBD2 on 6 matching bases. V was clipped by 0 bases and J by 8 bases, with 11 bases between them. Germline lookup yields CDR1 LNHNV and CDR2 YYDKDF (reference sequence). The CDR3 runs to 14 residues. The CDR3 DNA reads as TGTGCCACCAGCAGAGATAAAGCGGGCTATGAGCAGTTCTTC. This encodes CATSRDKAGYEQFF.

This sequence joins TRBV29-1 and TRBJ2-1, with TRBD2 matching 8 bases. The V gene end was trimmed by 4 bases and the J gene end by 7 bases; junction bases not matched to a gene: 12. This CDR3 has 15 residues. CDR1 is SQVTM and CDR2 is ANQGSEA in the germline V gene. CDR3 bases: TGCAGCGTTGTCCCCCGGGAGGGCCTCGGGAATGAGCAGTTCTTC. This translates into CSVVPREGLGNEQFF.

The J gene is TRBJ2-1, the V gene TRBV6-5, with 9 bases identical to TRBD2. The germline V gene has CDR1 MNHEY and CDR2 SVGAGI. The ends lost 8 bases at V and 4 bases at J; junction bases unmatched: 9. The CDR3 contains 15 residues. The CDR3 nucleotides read TGTGCCAGCGGGGTAGCGGGAGATCATTACAATGAGCAGTTCTTC. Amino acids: CASGVAGDHYNEQFF.

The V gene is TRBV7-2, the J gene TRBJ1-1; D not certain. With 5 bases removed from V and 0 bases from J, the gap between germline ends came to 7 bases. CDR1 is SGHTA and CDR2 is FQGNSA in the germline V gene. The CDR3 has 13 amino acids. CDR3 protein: CASSRGMNTEAFF. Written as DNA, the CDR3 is TGTGCCAGCAGCCGAGGGATGAACACTGAAGCTTTCTTT.

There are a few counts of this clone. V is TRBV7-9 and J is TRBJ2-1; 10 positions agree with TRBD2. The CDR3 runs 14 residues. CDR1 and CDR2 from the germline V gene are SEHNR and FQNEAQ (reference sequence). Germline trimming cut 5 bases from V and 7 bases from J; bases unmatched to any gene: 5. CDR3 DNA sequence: TGTGCCAGCAGCCTGCGGACTAGCGGAAATGAGCAGTTCTTC. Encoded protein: CASSLRTSGNEQFF.

The CDR3 nucleotides read TGTGCCAGCAAATGGACAGGAACTAATGAAAAACTGTTTTTT. It translates to CASKWTGTNEKLFF. V and J are TRBV4-2 and TRBJ1-4; TRBD1 aligns across 7 bases. The CDR3 is 14 amino acids. Germline V gene lookup returns CDR1 LGHNA and CDR2 YNFKEQ. The junction had 3 bases not matched to a gene; V was cut back by 7 bases and J by 1 base.

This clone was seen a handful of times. This CDR3 is CASSTLAASSYEQYF. Here the CDR3 DNA reads TGTGCCAGCTCAACACTAGCGGCTAGCTCCTACGAGCAGTACTTC. The V call is TRBV18, the J call TRBJ2-7; 8 nucleotides align to TRBD2. Germline V gene lookup returns CDR1 KGHSH and CDR2 LQKENI. There are 15 residues in the CDR3. Trimming cost V 5 bases and J 0 bases; bases outside gene matches: 6.

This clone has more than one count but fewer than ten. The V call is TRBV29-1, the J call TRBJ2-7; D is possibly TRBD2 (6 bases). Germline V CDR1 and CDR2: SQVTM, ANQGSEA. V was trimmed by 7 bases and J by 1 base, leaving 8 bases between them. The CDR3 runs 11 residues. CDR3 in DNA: TGCAGCGGTCGGGGGTCCTACGAGCAGTACTTC. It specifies CSGRGSYEQYF.

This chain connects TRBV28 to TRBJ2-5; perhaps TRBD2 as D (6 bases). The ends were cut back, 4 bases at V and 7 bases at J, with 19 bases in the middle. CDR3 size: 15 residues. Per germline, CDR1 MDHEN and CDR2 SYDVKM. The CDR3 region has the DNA TGTGCCAGCAGTTCCCGGGGAGGAGCCCGTGGGACCCAGTACTTC. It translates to CASSSRGGARGTQYF.

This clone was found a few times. The CDR3 is CASSRGRGRGDGYTF. Written as DNA, the CDR3 is TGTGCCAGCAGCCGAGGTAGGGGCAGGGGAGATGGCTACACCTTC. This chain connects TRBV4-2 to TRBJ1-2, with D possibly TRBD1 on 6 matching bases. Germline V gene sequence: CDR1 LGHNA, CDR2 YNFKEQ. This CDR3 has 15 residues. With 4 bases removed from V and 6 bases from J, the gap between germline ends came to 18 bases.

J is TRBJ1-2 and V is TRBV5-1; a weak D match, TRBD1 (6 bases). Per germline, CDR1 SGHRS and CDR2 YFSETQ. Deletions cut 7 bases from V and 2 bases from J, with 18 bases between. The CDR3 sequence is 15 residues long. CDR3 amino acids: CASSLAGQPNYGYTF. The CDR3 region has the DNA TGCGCCAGCTCTCTAGCGGGACAACCGAACTATGGCTACACCTTC.

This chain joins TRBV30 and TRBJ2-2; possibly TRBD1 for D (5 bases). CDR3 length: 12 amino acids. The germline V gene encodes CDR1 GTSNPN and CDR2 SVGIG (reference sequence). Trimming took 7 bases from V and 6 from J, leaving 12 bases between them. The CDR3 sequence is CASQGSPGELFF. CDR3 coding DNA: TGTGCCTCCCAGGGAAGTCCCGGGGAGCTGTTTTTT.

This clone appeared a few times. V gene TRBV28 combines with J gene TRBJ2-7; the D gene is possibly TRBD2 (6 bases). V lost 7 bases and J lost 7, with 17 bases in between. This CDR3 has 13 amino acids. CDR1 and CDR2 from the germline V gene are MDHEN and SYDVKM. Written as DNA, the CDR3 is TGTGCCAGCACTCCCCGACTAGTGAGAGAGCAGTACTTC. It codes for CASTPRLVREQYF. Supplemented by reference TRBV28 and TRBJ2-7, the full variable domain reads DVKVTQSSRYLVKRTGEKVFLECVQDMDHENMFWYRQDPGLGLRLIYFSYDVKMKEKGDIPEGYSVSREKKERFSLILESASTNQTSMYLCASTPRLVREQYFGPGTRLTVT.